Below, 8 T cell receptor beta chains from the same sample are listed, as sequenced in a study of blood T cell repertoires in COVID-19. TCRdb's copy holds only in-frame clones and misses some; the assay was immunoSEQ multiplex PCR. The sample carries over 150,000 clones, approximately 86% recorded once. Sequencing used PBMCs or T cells enriched from blood (not recorded which). The origin of the receptors is a woman in her 30s who had recovered from COVID-19.

The CDR3 protein is CASSLNGAGSSHQPQHF. The CDR3 DNA is TGTGCCAGCAGCTTAAATGGGGCAGGATCCTCCCATCAGCCCCAGCATTTT. This chain joins TRBV7-6 and TRBJ1-5; possibly TRBD1 for D (5 bases). This CDR3 has 17 residues. Germline CDR1 reads SGHVS; CDR2 reads FNYEAQ. With 2 bases removed from V and 5 bases from J, the gap between germline ends came to 19 bases.

In this sample, this clone turned up once. The CDR3 DNA reads as TGTGCCAGCAGTTCAGGACTAGCCTGGGAGACCCAGTACTTC. This sequence encodes CASSSGLAWETQYF. J is TRBJ2-5 and V is TRBV6-2 or TRBV6-3, with 8 positions matching TRBD2. CDR3 length: 14 amino acids. CDR1 is MNHEY, CDR2 SVGEGT, per germline. J was trimmed by 5 bases and V by 4 bases; bases with no gene match: 6.

A word on this clone: Its ends do not fully match the called genes, so a read error is possible. This chain uses TRBV4-3 with TRBJ2-7, with D maybe TRBD1 (6 bases). The CDR3 is made up of 16 amino acids. Per the germline V gene, CDR1 is LGHNA and CDR2 is YSLEER. CDR3 sequence reads: CASSQAIRDTPYGQYF. The CDR3 DNA follows: TGCGCCAGCAGCCAAGCAATCCGGGACACCCCCTACGGGCAGTACTTC.

The chain combines TRBV4-3 with TRBJ2-5, with D perhaps TRBD2 (6 bases). Germline-derived CDR1 and CDR2 are LGHNA and YSLEER. V lost 1 base to trimming and J lost 1 base, with 10 bases between them. The CDR3 has 15 residues. The CDR3 DNA sequence: TGCGCCAGCAGCCAAGGTACTAGCCCCCAAGAGACCCAGTACTTC. Translation gives CASSQGTSPQETQYF.

The chain employs TRBV11-3 and TRBJ1-6; D remains unclear. There are 14 residues in the CDR3. The V end lost 2 bases, the J end lost 0 bases, and 2 bases lay between the germline ends. Germline V gene sequence: CDR1 SGHNT, CDR2 YENEEA. The CDR3 protein is CASSLRSYNSPLHF. For the CDR3, the DNA is TGTGCCAGCAGCTTACGCTCCTATAATTCACCCCTCCACTTT.

This chain joins TRBV3-1 (or the pseudogene TRBV3-2) and TRBJ2-7; possibly TRBD1 for D (6 bases). The germline V gene has CDR1 LGHDT and CDR2 YNNKEL (reference sequence). There are 14 residues in the CDR3. With 4 bases removed from V and 1 base from J, the gap between germline ends came to 11 bases. CDR3 amino acids: CASSPLDRSYEQYF. CDR3 sequence (DNA): TGTGCCAGCAGCCCCCTCGACAGGTCCTACGAGCAGTACTTC.

The V and J genes are TRBV11-2 and TRBJ1-1; no clear D. V was clipped by 5 bases and J by 0 bases, with 16 bases between them. Germline CDR1 reads SGHAT; CDR2 reads FQNNGV. This CDR3 comprises 16 residues. This CDR3 is CASSPRRGGVNTEAFF. Written as DNA, the CDR3 is TGTGCCAGCAGCCCCCGTCGAGGCGGGGTGAACACTGAAGCTTTCTTT.

V usage is TRBV7-2 and J usage is TRBJ2-1, with 15 nucleotides matching TRBD2. V shed 4 bases and J 7 bases; nucleotides not matched to a gene: 5. Germline CDR1 is SGHTA and CDR2 is FQGNSA. This CDR3 is 16 amino acids long. CDR3 nucleotides: TGTGCCAGCAGCTCTCGGACTAGCGGGAGGGGAAATGAGCAGTTCTTC. Its protein is CASSSRTSGRGNEQFF.